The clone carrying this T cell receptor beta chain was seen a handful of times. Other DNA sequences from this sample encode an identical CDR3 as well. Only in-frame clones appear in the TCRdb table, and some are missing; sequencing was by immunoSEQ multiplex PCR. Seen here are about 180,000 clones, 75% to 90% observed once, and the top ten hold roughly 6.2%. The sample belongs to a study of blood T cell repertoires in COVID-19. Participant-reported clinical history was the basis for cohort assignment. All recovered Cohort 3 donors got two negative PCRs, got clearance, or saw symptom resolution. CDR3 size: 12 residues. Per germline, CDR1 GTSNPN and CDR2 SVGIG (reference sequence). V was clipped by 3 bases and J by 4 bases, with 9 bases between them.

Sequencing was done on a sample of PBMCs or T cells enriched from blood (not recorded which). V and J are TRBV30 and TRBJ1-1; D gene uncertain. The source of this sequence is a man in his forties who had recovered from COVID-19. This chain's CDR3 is CAWSPLGTEAFF. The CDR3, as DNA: TGTGCCTGGAGCCCCCTCGGCACTGAAGCTTTCTTT. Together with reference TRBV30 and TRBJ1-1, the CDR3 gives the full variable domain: SQTIHQWPATLVQPVGSPLSLECTVEGTSNPNLYWYRQAAGRGLQLLFYSVGIGQISSEVPQNLSASRPQDRQFILSSKKLLLSDSGFYLCAWSPLGTEAFFGQGTRLTVV.